The rows below give T cell receptor beta chains drawn from one sample of a study of CD8 T cells in Susac syndrome. TCRdb re-called the immunoSEQ multiplex PCR reads through MiXCR, storing one row per CDR3 protein. The repertoire includes some 110,000 distinct CDR3 sequences, approximately 94% of them detected once, and about 0.42% sits in the top ten. Specimen: CD8+ T cells from PBMCs. These receptors all stem from a human donor with Susac syndrome. CDR3s include the opening cysteine and the closing phenylalanine or tryptophan. A D gene is named only where the DNA matches it firmly. Part of the rows lack a size; the others show once, few, many or a class for expanded clones.

j_gene: TRBJ1-1
v_gene: TRBV4-1
abundance: NA
d_gene: NA
CDR3aa: CASSQEAEAFF
CDR3nt: TGCGCCAGCAGCCAAGAAGCTGAAGCTTTCTTT

j_gene: TRBJ2-7
v_gene: TRBV27
abundance: NA
d_gene: NA
CDR3aa: CASSPGGAAYEQYF
CDR3nt: TGTGCCAGCAGTCCTGGGGGAGCAGCCTACGAGCAGTACTTC

j_gene: TRBJ2-5
v_gene: TRBV12-3/TRBV12-4
abundance: NA
d_gene: NA
CDR3aa: CASSGAQETQYF
CDR3nt: TGTGCCAGCAGTGGGGCCCAAGAGACCCAGTACTTC

j_gene: TRBJ1-1
v_gene: TRBV14
abundance: NA
d_gene: NA
CDR3aa: CASSFMGGKAEAFF
CDR3nt: TGTGCCAGCTCTTTCATGGGGGGGAAGGCTGAAGCTTTCTTT

j_gene: TRBJ2-1
v_gene: TRBV19
abundance: NA
d_gene: TRBD2
CDR3aa: CASSLERGVTHEQFF
CDR3nt: TGTGCCAGTAGTCTAGAGCGGGGTGTTACGCATGAGCAGTTCTTC

j_gene: TRBJ2-3
v_gene: TRBV7-2
abundance: NA
d_gene: NA
CDR3aa: CASSLEPTDTQYF
CDR3nt: TGTGCCAGCAGCTTAGAACCTACAGATACGCAGTATTTT

j_gene: TRBJ2-1
v_gene: TRBV24-1
abundance: NA
d_gene: NA
CDR3aa: CATSDPRIGNEQFF
CDR3nt: TGTGCCACCAGTGACCCCCGGATCGGCAATGAGCAGTTCTTC

j_gene: TRBJ2-7
v_gene: TRBV5-6
abundance: once
d_gene: NA
CDR3aa: CASSTGNVYEQYF
CDR3nt: TGTGCCAGCAGCACAGGGAACGTCTACGAGCAGTACTTC

j_gene: TRBJ1-1
v_gene: TRBV29-1
abundance: NA
d_gene: NA
CDR3aa: CSVPRGSGKTEAFF
CDR3nt: TGCAGCGTCCCGAGGGGGTCGGGAAAAACTGAAGCTTTCTTT

j_gene: TRBJ2-7
v_gene: TRBV6-2/TRBV6-3
abundance: NA
d_gene: NA
CDR3aa: CASHGSHHEQYF
CDR3nt: TGTGCCAGCCATGGGTCCCACCACGAGCAGTACTTC

j_gene: TRBJ2-3
v_gene: TRBV20-1
abundance: NA
d_gene: NA
CDR3aa: CSARKAATSTDTQYF
CDR3nt: TGCAGTGCTAGAAAGGCGGCGACAAGCACAGATACGCAGTATTTT

j_gene: TRBJ1-1
v_gene: TRBV7-8
abundance: NA
d_gene: NA
CDR3aa: CAVTVNTEAFF
CDR3nt: TGTGCCGTAACAGTGAACACTGAAGCTTTCTTT

j_gene: TRBJ1-1
v_gene: TRBV7-8
abundance: NA
d_gene: TRBD1
CDR3aa: CASSLGTGYAFF
CDR3nt: TGTGCCAGCAGCTTAGGGACAGGATACGCTTTCTTT

j_gene: TRBJ2-7
v_gene: TRBV20-1
abundance: NA
d_gene: NA
CDR3aa: CSASFLAGSYEQYF
CDR3nt: TGCAGTGCTAGTTTTCTGGCGGGTTCCTACGAGCAGTACTTC

j_gene: TRBJ2-2
v_gene: TRBV9
abundance: NA
d_gene: NA
CDR3aa: CASSGRKGYSGELFF
CDR3nt: TGTGCCAGCAGCGGAAGGAAGGGCTATTCCGGGGAGCTGTTTTTT

j_gene: TRBJ2-5
v_gene: TRBV9
abundance: once
d_gene: NA
CDR3aa: CASSGRDIQETQYF
CDR3nt: TGTGCCAGCAGCGGACGGGACATTCAAGAGACCCAGTACTTC

j_gene: TRBJ1-5
v_gene: TRBV5-6
abundance: NA
d_gene: NA
CDR3aa: CASSANSYSNQPQHF
CDR3nt: TGTGCCAGCAGCGCAAATTCCTATAGCAATCAGCCCCAGCATTTT

j_gene: TRBJ1-1
v_gene: TRBV14
abundance: NA
d_gene: NA
CDR3aa: CASSQRGSTEAFF
CDR3nt: TGTGCCAGCAGCCAAAGGGGATCCACTGAAGCTTTCTTT

j_gene: TRBJ2-3
v_gene: TRBV9
abundance: few
d_gene: TRBD2
CDR3aa: CASSPTSGGADTQYF
CDR3nt: TGTGCCAGCAGCCCGACTAGCGGGGGCGCAGATACGCAGTATTTT

j_gene: TRBJ1-4
v_gene: TRBV20-1
abundance: NA
d_gene: NA
CDR3aa: CSASLQGLEKLFF
CDR3nt: TGCAGTGCTAGTTTACAGGGTCTTGAAAAACTGTTTTTT

j_gene: TRBJ2-7
v_gene: TRBV27
abundance: NA
d_gene: NA
CDR3aa: CASLEEGGESSYEQYF
CDR3nt: TGTGCCAGCCTCGAAGAGGGGGGAGAGAGTTCCTACGAGCAGTACTTC

j_gene: TRBJ2-5
v_gene: TRBV5-6
abundance: NA
d_gene: TRBD1
CDR3aa: CASSTDRDYQETQYF
CDR3nt: TGTGCCAGCAGCACCGACAGGGATTACCAAGAGACCCAGTACTTC

j_gene: TRBJ1-2
v_gene: TRBV5-4
abundance: few
d_gene: TRBD1
CDR3aa: CASSPLTGDYGYTF
CDR3nt: TGTGCCAGCAGCCCCCTGACAGGGGACTATGGCTACACCTTC

j_gene: TRBJ2-5
v_gene: TRBV3-1
abundance: NA
d_gene: NA
CDR3aa: CASSQTPSRRGETQYF
CDR3nt: TGTGCCAGCAGTCAAACCCCGTCCCGGCGGGGAGAGACCCAGTACTTC

j_gene: TRBJ2-2
v_gene: TRBV6-1
abundance: NA
d_gene: NA
CDR3aa: CASRIRPGELFF
CDR3nt: TGTGCCAGCAGGATTCGACCCGGGGAGCTGTTTTTT

j_gene: TRBJ2-2
v_gene: TRBV15
abundance: NA
d_gene: NA
CDR3aa: CATTSSTGELFF
CDR3nt: TGTGCCACCACCTCGAGCACCGGGGAGCTGTTTTTT

j_gene: TRBJ1-1
v_gene: TRBV7-9
abundance: few
d_gene: NA
CDR3aa: CASSLQGLNTEAFF
CDR3nt: TGTGCCAGCAGCTTACAGGGGCTGAACACTGAAGCTTTCTTT

j_gene: TRBJ1-1
v_gene: TRBV9
abundance: NA
d_gene: NA
CDR3aa: CASSPSPQKYTEAFF
CDR3nt: TGTGCCAGCAGCCCCTCCCCGCAGAAGTACACTGAAGCTTTCTTT

j_gene: TRBJ1-2
v_gene: TRBV29-1
abundance: once
d_gene: NA
CDR3aa: CSVEENSGYTF
CDR3nt: TGCAGCGTTGAAGAGAACAGTGGCTACACCTTC

j_gene: TRBJ2-3
v_gene: TRBV3-1
abundance: NA
d_gene: TRBD2
CDR3aa: CASSPTSGRTDTQYF
CDR3nt: TGTGCCAGCAGCCCGACTAGCGGACGCACAGATACGCAGTATTTT

j_gene: TRBJ1-1
v_gene: TRBV29-1
abundance: once
d_gene: NA
CDR3aa: CSVEGQTNTEAFF
CDR3nt: TGCAGCGTCGAAGGGCAGACGAACACTGAAGCTTTCTTT

j_gene: TRBJ1-1
v_gene: TRBV20-1
abundance: NA
d_gene: NA
CDR3aa: CSASRLGGTEAFF
CDR3nt: TGCAGTGCTTCAAGGCTCGGGGGTACTGAAGCTTTCTTT

j_gene: TRBJ2-7
v_gene: TRBV19
abundance: NA
d_gene: TRBD1
CDR3aa: CASSSGTGGEQYF
CDR3nt: TGTGCCAGTAGTAGTGGTACAGGGGGGGAGCAGTACTTC

j_gene: TRBJ2-3
v_gene: TRBV18
abundance: NA
d_gene: TRBD2
CDR3aa: CASSPTSGVTDTQYF
CDR3nt: TGTGCCAGCTCACCCACTAGCGGGGTCACAGATACGCAGTATTTT

j_gene: TRBJ1-5
v_gene: TRBV27
abundance: few
d_gene: NA
CDR3aa: CASSLGGVQPQHF
CDR3nt: TGTGCCAGCAGTTTGGGGGGGGTTCAGCCCCAGCATTTT

j_gene: TRBJ2-3
v_gene: TRBV12-3/TRBV12-4
abundance: NA
d_gene: NA
CDR3aa: CASSLPGRTDTQYF
CDR3nt: TGTGCCAGCAGTTTACCTGGGAGGACAGATACGCAGTATTTT

j_gene: TRBJ1-2
v_gene: TRBV29-1
abundance: NA
d_gene: TRBD1
CDR3aa: CSVPTGDVHGYTF
CDR3nt: TGCAGCGTTCCTACAGGGGACGTCCATGGCTACACCTTC

j_gene: TRBJ2-7
v_gene: TRBV7-3
abundance: NA
d_gene: NA
CDR3aa: CASSLYGDYEQYF
CDR3nt: TGTGCCAGCAGCTTATACGGGGACTACGAGCAGTACTTC

j_gene: TRBJ1-2
v_gene: TRBV12-3/TRBV12-4
abundance: once
d_gene: NA
CDR3aa: CASSLPGFYGYTF
CDR3nt: TGTGCCAGCAGTTTACCGGGATTCTATGGCTACACCTTC

j_gene: TRBJ1-6
v_gene: TRBV2
abundance: once
d_gene: TRBD1
CDR3aa: CASSVEDRRSSYNSPLHF
CDR3nt: TGTGCCAGCAGTGTTGAGGACAGGCGTAGCTCCTATAATTCACCCCTCCACTTT

j_gene: TRBJ2-7
v_gene: TRBV7-2
abundance: once
d_gene: TRBD2
CDR3aa: CASRRGASGGSYEQYF
CDR3nt: TGTGCCAGCCGCAGGGGTGCTAGCGGGGGGTCCTACGAGCAGTACTTC

j_gene: TRBJ1-2
v_gene: TRBV7-2
abundance: NA
d_gene: NA
CDR3aa: CASSFRTNGYTF
CDR3nt: TGTGCCAGCAGCTTTAGGACCAACGGCTACACCTTC

j_gene: TRBJ2-5
v_gene: TRBV7-2
abundance: NA
d_gene: NA
CDR3aa: CASSYLVGQRETQYF
CDR3nt: TGTGCCAGCAGCTACCTAGTAGGGCAACGAGAGACCCAGTACTTC

j_gene: TRBJ2-7
v_gene: TRBV7-2
abundance: NA
d_gene: TRBD2
CDR3aa: CASSTGTTRPEQYF
CDR3nt: TGTGCCAGCAGTACCGGGACTACCCGTCCGGAGCAGTACTTC

j_gene: TRBJ2-7
v_gene: TRBV4-1
abundance: NA
d_gene: TRBD1
CDR3aa: CASSYPGQGKHEQYF
CDR3nt: TGCGCCAGCAGCTATCCGGGACAGGGGAAGCACGAGCAGTACTTC

j_gene: TRBJ1-1
v_gene: TRBV9
abundance: NA
d_gene: NA
CDR3aa: CASSVADSGTEAFF
CDR3nt: TGTGCCAGCAGCGTAGCTGACAGCGGCACGGAAGCTTTCTTT

j_gene: TRBJ1-4
v_gene: TRBV9
abundance: NA
d_gene: NA
CDR3aa: CASSVATEGVELFF
CDR3nt: TGTGCCAGCAGCGTAGCTACGGAGGGAGTTGAACTGTTTTTT

j_gene: TRBJ2-5
v_gene: TRBV9
abundance: once
d_gene: TRBD2
CDR3aa: CASSVGTGGGGETQYF
CDR3nt: TGTGCCAGCAGCGTAGGAACCGGTGGCGGGGGTGAGACCCAGTACTTC

j_gene: TRBJ1-3
v_gene: TRBV7-2
abundance: NA
d_gene: NA
CDR3aa: CASSSTSGNTIYF
CDR3nt: TGTGCCAGCAGCTCGACGTCTGGAAACACCATATATTTT

j_gene: TRBJ2-3
v_gene: TRBV14
abundance: NA
d_gene: NA
CDR3aa: CASSQQPGRIRTDTQYF
CDR3nt: TGTGCCAGCAGCCAACAACCGGGCCGCATCCGCACAGATACGCAGTATTTT

j_gene: TRBJ2-7
v_gene: TRBV3-1
abundance: NA
d_gene: NA
CDR3aa: CASSQDHSYEQYF
CDR3nt: TGTGCCAGCAGCCAAGACCACTCCTACGAGCAGTACTTC

j_gene: TRBJ2-7
v_gene: TRBV9
abundance: NA
d_gene: NA
CDR3aa: CASSTWDQPYEQYF
CDR3nt: TGTGCCAGCAGCACTTGGGACCAGCCCTACGAGCAGTACTTC

j_gene: TRBJ1-1
v_gene: TRBV20-1
abundance: NA
d_gene: TRBD1
CDR3aa: CSAVPPAGGLGDTEAFF
CDR3nt: TGCAGTGCCGTACCCCCCGCAGGGGGCTTGGGGGACACTGAAGCTTTCTTT

j_gene: TRBJ2-5
v_gene: TRBV9
abundance: NA
d_gene: TRBD2
CDR3aa: CASSVAGGKTQYF
CDR3nt: TGTGCCAGCAGCGTAGCGGGGGGAAAGACCCAGTACTTC